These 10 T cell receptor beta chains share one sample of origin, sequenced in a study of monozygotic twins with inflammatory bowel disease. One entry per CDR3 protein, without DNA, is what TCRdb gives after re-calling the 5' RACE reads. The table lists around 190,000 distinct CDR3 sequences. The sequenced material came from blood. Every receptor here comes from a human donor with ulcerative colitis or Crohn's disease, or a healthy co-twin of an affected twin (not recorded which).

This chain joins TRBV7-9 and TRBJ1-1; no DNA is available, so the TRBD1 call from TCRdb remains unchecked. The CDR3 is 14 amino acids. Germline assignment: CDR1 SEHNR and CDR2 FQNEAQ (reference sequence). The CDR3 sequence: CASSEDRGSTEAFF.

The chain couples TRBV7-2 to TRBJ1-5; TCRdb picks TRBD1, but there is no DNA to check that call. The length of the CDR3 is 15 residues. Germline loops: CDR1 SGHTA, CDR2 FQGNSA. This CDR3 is CASSSGQTSNQPQHF.

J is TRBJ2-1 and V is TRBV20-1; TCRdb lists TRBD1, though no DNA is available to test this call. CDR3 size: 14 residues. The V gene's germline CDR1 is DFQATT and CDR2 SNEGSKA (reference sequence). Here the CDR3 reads CSARDFSRGNEQFF.

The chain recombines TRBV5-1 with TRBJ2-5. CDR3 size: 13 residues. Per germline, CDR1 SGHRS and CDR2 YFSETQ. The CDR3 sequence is CASSHGLAAAQYF.

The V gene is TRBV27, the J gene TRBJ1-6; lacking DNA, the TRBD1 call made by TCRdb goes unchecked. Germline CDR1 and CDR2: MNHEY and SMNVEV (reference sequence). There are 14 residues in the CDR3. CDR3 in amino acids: CASSLQGPSSPLHF.

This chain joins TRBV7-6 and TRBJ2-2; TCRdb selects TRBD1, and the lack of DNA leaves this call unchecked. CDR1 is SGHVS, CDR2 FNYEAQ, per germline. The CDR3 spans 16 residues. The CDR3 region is CASSREGQVGTGELFF.

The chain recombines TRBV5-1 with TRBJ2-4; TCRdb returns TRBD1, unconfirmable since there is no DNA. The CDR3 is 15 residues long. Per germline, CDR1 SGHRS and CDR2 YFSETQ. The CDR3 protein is CASSQKTGGENIQYF.

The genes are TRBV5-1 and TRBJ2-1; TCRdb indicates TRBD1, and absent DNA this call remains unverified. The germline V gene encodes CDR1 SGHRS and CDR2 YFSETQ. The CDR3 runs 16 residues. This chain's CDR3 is CASRELQGTSYNEQFF.

CDR3 sequence: CASSPPSGGGEQFF. The chain combines TRBV18 with TRBJ2-1; the TCRdb call, TRBD2, lacks DNA for checking. The length of the CDR3 is 14 residues. Germline V lookup: CDR1 KGHSH, CDR2 LQKENI.

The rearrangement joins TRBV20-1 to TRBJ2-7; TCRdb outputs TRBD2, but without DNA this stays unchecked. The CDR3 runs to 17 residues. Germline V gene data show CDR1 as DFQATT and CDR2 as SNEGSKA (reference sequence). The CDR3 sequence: CSASNPGLAGSRYEQYF.